Below are 29 T cell receptor beta chains sequenced from a single sample in a study of blood T cells in healthy people across ages. It was with a sample-barcoded 5' primer and a J-beta primer mix that a second PCR of about 6 to 12 cycles was run. TCRdb re-called the 5' RACE reads with MiXCR, one entry per CDR3 protein. The table records 1,800,000 or so distinct CDR3 sequences, around 40% of them present only once. The sequenced material came from blood. These receptors were taken from a human donor in good health.

This clonotype turned up a few times. The chain carries TRBV24-1 and TRBJ2-1; maybe TRBD1 (5 bases). The CDR3 is made up of 13 amino acids. The germline V and J ends were trimmed by 2 bases and 10 bases, with 11 bases remaining between them. Germline-derived CDR1 and CDR2 are KGHDR and SFDVKD. The CDR3 sequence: CATSDSRGHEQFF. The CDR3 nucleotides are TGTGCCACCAGTGATTCTAGGGGCCACGAGCAGTTCTTC.

This clonotype showed up just a few times. Germline is not matched at one junction end, which may reflect a read error. V and J are TRBV19 and TRBJ1-6; D gene uncertain. The germline V gene has CDR1 LNHDA and CDR2 SQIVND (reference sequence). The CDR3 is made up of 14 amino acids. As DNA, the CDR3 is TGTGCCAGTAGTAAGGGATCCTATAATTCACCCCCCCACTTT. Amino acid sequence: CASSKGSYNSPPHF.

The chain couples TRBV18 to TRBJ2-2, with D possibly TRBD1 on 6 matching bases. Germline CDR1 and CDR2: KGHSH and LQKENI. Trimming cost V 2 bases and J 5 bases, with 9 bases left between them. The CDR3 spans 14 residues. The CDR3: CASSPGQQTGELFF. The CDR3 region has the DNA TGTGCCAGCTCACCAGGACAGCAAACCGGGGAGCTGTTTTTT.

The rearrangement uses TRBV28 and TRBJ1-2, with D hard to call. CDR1 and CDR2 from the germline V gene are MDHEN and SYDVKM. Trimming left V 3 bases short and J 8 bases short, with 13 bases between. This CDR3 region has 13 residues. Here the CDR3 reads CASSFVNMRGYTF. The CDR3 nucleotides read TGTGCCAGCAGTTTTGTAAACATGCGAGGCTACACCTTC.

This clonotype was seen more than once but under ten times. This chain uses TRBV12-3 or TRBV12-4 with TRBJ1-2, with 9 bases fitting TRBD1. V dropped 4 bases and J dropped 5; count of bases not matched to a gene: 8. The CDR3 has 15 amino acids. The CDR3 coding sequence is TGTGCCAGCAGTTCTGCCGGGACAGGGATTTATGGCTACACCTTC. Protein sequence: CASSSAGTGIYGYTF.

This clonotype was seen a few times. V and J are TRBV9 and TRBJ2-4; the match to TRBD1 covers 7 bases. The J call may be wrong; the DNA end is better matched by TRBJ2-7. In germline, CDR1 is SGDLS, CDR2 YYNGEE. This CDR3 has 16 residues. CDR3 nucleotides: TGTGCCAGCAGCCCTACGGTACAGGGGTTTTACTACGAGCAGTACTTC. Translation: CASSPTVQGFYYEQYF.

Here the CDR3 reads CASGLWGVLDEQYF. CDR3 bases: TGTGCTAGTGGGTTGTGGGGGGTTCTCGACGAGCAGTACTTC. The chain carries TRBV12-5 and TRBJ2-4; possible D gene TRBD2, 6 bases. TRBJ2-7 matches the DNA end more closely, so the J call is doubtful. The V gene's germline CDR1 is LGHNT and CDR2 FRNRAP. The CDR3 consists of 14 residues.

The J gene is TRBJ2-1, the V gene TRBV5-1; the D gene is possibly TRBD1 (5 bases). The CDR3 extends over 15 amino acids. Germline loops: CDR1 SGHRS, CDR2 YFSETQ. Trimming shortened V by 0 bases and J by 8 bases, and 15 bases separated the two germline ends. The CDR3 DNA follows: TGCGCCAGCAGCTTGGGACAGATCCCACGGCATGAGCAGTTCTTC. Amino acids: CASSLGQIPRHEQFF.

This clonotype occurred a few times. DNA of the CDR3: TGTGCCAGCAGTTCGAGTGACAGTCCGTCTGGGGCCAACGTCCTGACTTTC. Encoded protein: CASSSSDSPSGANVLTF. The chain uses TRBV12-3 or TRBV12-4 and TRBJ2-6, with D maybe TRBD1 (5 bases). The CDR3 runs 17 residues. V was pared by 4 bases and J by 1 base, with 14 bases between.

On this clonotype itself: At one boundary the junction diverges from the germline segment, which might be a read error. The chain is built from TRBV3-1 and TRBJ1-2; D ambiguous. Germline CDR1 reads LGHDT; CDR2 reads YNNKEL (reference sequence). This CDR3 comprises 11 residues. The CDR3 nucleotides are TGTGCCAACAGCCAGTATCAGGGCTACACCTTC. This gives the protein CANSQYQGYTF.

The chain is built from TRBV10-3 and TRBJ1-1; a possible D gene is TRBD1 (5 bases). Germline CDR1 and CDR2: ENHRY and SYGVKD. The V end was cut by 2 bases, the J end by 0 bases, with 10 bases between. This CDR3 is built from 15 residues. The CDR3 protein is CAISETGQMNTEAFF. The CDR3, as DNA: TGTGCCATCAGTGAGACGGGGCAGATGAACACTGAAGCTTTCTTT.

This clonotype was counted only a few times. This chain joins TRBV29-1 and TRBJ1-2; no definite D call. Trimming removed 5 bases at V and 6 bases at J, with 16 bases between. The CDR3 totals 13 residues. CDR1 is SQVTM, CDR2 ANQGSEA, per germline. CDR3: CSVQTQVGNGYTF. CDR3 DNA: TGCAGCGTTCAAACGCAGGTGGGCAATGGCTACACCTTC.

The chain employs TRBV6-4 and TRBJ2-1, with 8 bases aligning to TRBD1. The CDR3 spans 17 residues. Germline CDR1 is MRHNA and CDR2 is SNTAGT. The ends lost 8 bases at V and 3 bases at J; junction bases unmatched: 15. In DNA form, the CDR3 reads TGTGCCAGCTTGATCATCGAGGACAGGGCGAGCTACAATGAGCAGTTCTTC. Its protein product is CASLIIEDRASYNEQFF.

A few counts support this clonotype. The chain recombines TRBV29-1 with TRBJ2-1; TRBD1 matches 8 bases. The CDR3 consists of 13 residues. Germline V CDR1 and CDR2: SQVTM, ANQGSEA. Trimming cost V 7 bases and J 5 bases; bases outside gene matches: 7. The CDR3 DNA is TGCAGCGCAGCCGGGACAGGCGACAATGAGCAGTTCTTC. Translation: CSAAGTGDNEQFF.

This clonotype was picked up a small number of times. V gene TRBV4-3 combines with J gene TRBJ2-7; D gene ambiguous. The CDR3 spans 15 residues. Trimming cost V 1 base and J 4 bases, with 14 bases left between them. CDR1 is LGHNA, CDR2 YSLEER, per germline. The chain's CDR3 is CASSQVKGLGYEQYF. In DNA, the CDR3 is TGCGCCAGCAGCCAAGTTAAGGGTTTGGGGTACGAGCAGTACTTC.

As to this clonotype: A much larger clone sits a single nucleotide away, making a read error possible. Here the CDR3 reads CASSPLGQGFLVGYTF. The CDR3 DNA is TGTGCCAGCAGCCCGTTAGGACAGGGGTTCTTGGTTGGCTACACCTTC. The chain uses TRBV7-2 and TRBJ1-2; TRBD1 matches 9 bases. This CDR3 is 16 amino acids long. The V gene's germline CDR1 is SGHTA and CDR2 FQGNSA. J was trimmed by 7 bases and V by 5 bases; bases with no gene match: 14.

The gene calls are TRBV6-1 and TRBJ1-2; D is unresolved. The V end was cut by 7 bases, the J end by 10 bases, with 16 bases between. The V gene's germline CDR1 is MNHNS and CDR2 SASEGT. CDR3 length: 12 amino acids. CDR3: CASTRQKKSYTF. The CDR3 DNA reads as TGTGCCAGCACGCGGCAGAAGAAGTCCTACACCTTC.

This clonotype has only one observation. The CDR3 sequence is CASSWRQGLQVETQYF. The CDR3 nucleotides are TGTGCCAGCAGCTGGCGACAGGGACTTCAAGTTGAGACCCAGTACTTC. This sequence joins TRBV7-9 and TRBJ2-5, with D possibly TRBD1 on 7 matching bases. V dropped 4 bases and J dropped 5 bases, with 20 bases sitting between them. Germline CDR1 SEHNR, CDR2 FQNEAQ (reference sequence). CDR3 length: 16 residues.

In its sample, this clonotype was seen a few times. V is TRBV20-1 and J is TRBJ2-5; 8 bases agree with TRBD1. With V trimmed by 0 bases and J by 2 bases, 5 bases remained unmatched. Looked up from germline, CDR1 is DFQATT and CDR2 is SNEGSKA (reference sequence). This CDR3 contains 15 residues. The CDR3 sequence: CSARDMGQDQETQYF. Here the CDR3 DNA reads TGCAGTGCTAGAGATATGGGACAGGATCAAGAGACCCAGTACTTC.

Remarks on this clonotype: The junction shows a germline mismatch at one end, possibly a read error. The V gene is TRBV4-3, the J gene TRBJ2-5; D not certain. This CDR3 contains 15 residues. CDR1 is LGHNA, CDR2 YSLEER, per germline. The CDR3 sequence is CTSSLRYRDEETQYF. CDR3 coding DNA: TGCACCAGCAGCCTAAGATACAGAGACGAAGAGACCCAGTACTTC.

This clonotype has only a few counts. This rearrangement joins TRBV20-1 to TRBJ1-5; no clear D. In germline, CDR1 is DFQATT, CDR2 SNEGSKA (reference sequence). V was pared by 1 base and J by 5 bases, with 12 bases between. CDR3 length: 14 residues. The CDR3 region is CSARGVTIDQPQHF. CDR3 DNA: TGCAGTGCTAGAGGTGTAACCATAGATCAGCCCCAGCATTTT.

This clonotype was picked up a small number of times. The chain uses TRBV2 and TRBJ1-2, with D possibly being TRBD1 (6 bases). CDR1 is SNHLY and CDR2 is FYNNEI in the germline V gene. Trimming cost V 6 bases and J 2 bases, with 13 bases left between them. The CDR3 loop spans 14 amino acids. The CDR3 DNA follows: TGTGCCAGCAGCGCCGACAGGTCCAACTATGGCTACACCTTC. Residues: CASSADRSNYGYTF.

The V call is TRBV12-3 or TRBV12-4, the J call TRBJ1-1, with D possibly matching TRBD1 (6 bases). This CDR3 is 12 amino acids long. The V and J ends lost 4 bases and 11 bases respectively, with 14 bases between them. CDR3 sequence reads: CASSSTQGRAFF. CDR3 nucleotide sequence: TGTGCCAGCAGTTCAACACAGGGTCGGGCTTTCTTT.

This clonotype has only a few counts. The CDR3 spells CSVGWTGVTGELFF. CDR3 in DNA: TGCAGCGTTGGGTGGACAGGGGTCACCGGGGAGCTGTTTTTT. V usage is TRBV29-1 and J usage is TRBJ2-2, with TRBD1 matching over 9 bases. Germline V gene sequence: CDR1 SQVTM, CDR2 ANQGSEA. CDR3 size: 14 residues. Trimming took 4 bases from V and 4 from J; bases not matched to a gene: 4.

This chain links TRBV29-1 with TRBJ2-5; tentatively, D is TRBD1 (5 bases). The V gene's germline CDR1 is SQVTM and CDR2 ANQGSEA. V lost 4 bases and J lost 5, with 14 bases in between. This CDR3 is 13 amino acids long. The CDR3 DNA reads TGCAGCGTTGCGTTGGACATCGCTGAGACCCAGTACTTC. It yields the protein CSVALDIAETQYF.

The chain recombines TRBV19 with TRBJ2-1; 9 positions agree with TRBD1. The J call could be wrong; TRBJ2-7 is a better fit for the DNA end. Germline loops: CDR1 LNHDA, CDR2 SQIVND (reference sequence). The CDR3 runs to 14 residues. CDR3 protein: CASRPGQGEYEQYF. The DNA for the CDR3 is TGTGCCAGTAGACCGGGACAGGGCGAGTACGAGCAGTACTTC.

This clonotype was detected ten times or more. The V and J genes are TRBV6-4 and TRBJ2-1; 8 bases line up with TRBD1. The CDR3 covers 16 residues. J was trimmed by 2 bases and V by 0 bases; bases with no gene match: 3. Germline V gives CDR1 MRHNA, CDR2 SNTAGT. CDR3 nucleotides: TGTGCCAGCAGTGACTCGGGACAGGAACCCTACAATGAGCAGTTCTTC. Residues: CASSDSGQEPYNEQFF.

This clonotype has only a few counts. The genes are TRBV29-1 and TRBJ2-7, with 8 bases lining up with TRBD1. The trim removed 6 bases at V and 0 bases at J, leaving 4 bases unmatched. CDR3 length: 13 amino acids. Germline CDR1 reads SQVTM; CDR2 reads ANQGSEA. The CDR3 loop reads CSVVDRGSYEQYF. The CDR3 DNA reads TGCAGCGTCGTCGACAGGGGCTCCTACGAGCAGTACTTC.

This chain joins TRBV20-1 and TRBJ1-2; D gene uncertain. This CDR3 region has 12 residues. Germline-derived CDR1 and CDR2 are DFQATT and SNEGSKA (reference sequence). V lost 8 bases to trimming and J lost 4 bases, with 14 bases between them. DNA of the CDR3: TGCAGTACCAGGATGGGTGGCTATGGCTACACCTTC. Translation: CSTRMGGYGYTF.